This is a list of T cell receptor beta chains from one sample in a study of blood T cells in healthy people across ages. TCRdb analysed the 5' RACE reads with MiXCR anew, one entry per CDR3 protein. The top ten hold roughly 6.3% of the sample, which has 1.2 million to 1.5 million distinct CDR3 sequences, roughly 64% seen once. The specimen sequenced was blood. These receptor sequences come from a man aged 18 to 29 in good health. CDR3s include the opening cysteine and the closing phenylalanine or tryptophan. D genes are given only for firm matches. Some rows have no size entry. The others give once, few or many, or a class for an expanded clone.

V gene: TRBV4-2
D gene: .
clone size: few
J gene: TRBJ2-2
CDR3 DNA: TGTGCCAGCAGCCAAGACGGGGCTACCCTAAACACCGGGGAGCTGTTTTTT
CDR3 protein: CASSQDGATLNTGELFF

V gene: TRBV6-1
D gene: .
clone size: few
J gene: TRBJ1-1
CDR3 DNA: TGTGCCAGCAGTGAATCGGAGAACACTGAAGCTTTCTTT
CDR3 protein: CASSESENTEAFF

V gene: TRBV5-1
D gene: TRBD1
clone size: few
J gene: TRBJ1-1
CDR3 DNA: TGCGCCAGCCGACTAAACAGGGGGATACTCCAAGCTTTCTTT
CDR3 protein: CASRLNRGILQAFF

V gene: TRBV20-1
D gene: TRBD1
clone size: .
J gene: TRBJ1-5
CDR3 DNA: TGCAGTGCTAGAACCCGGGACAGGCACAATCAGCCCCAGCATTTT
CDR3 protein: CSARTRDRHNQPQHF

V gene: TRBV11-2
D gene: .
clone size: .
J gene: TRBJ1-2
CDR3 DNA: TGTGCCAGCAGCCCCCTACAGGGACGCCGGACGGGCTACACCTTC
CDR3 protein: CASSPLQGRRTGYTF

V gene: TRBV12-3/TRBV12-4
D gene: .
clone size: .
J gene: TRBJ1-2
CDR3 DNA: TGTGCCAGCACCTCTTCCCCTGTTGGGTATGGCTACACCTTC
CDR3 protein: CASTSSPVGYGYTF

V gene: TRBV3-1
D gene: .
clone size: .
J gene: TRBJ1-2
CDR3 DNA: TGTGCCAGCAGCCAAGAATGGAGTCAGGGCTACACCTTC
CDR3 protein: CASSQEWSQGYTF

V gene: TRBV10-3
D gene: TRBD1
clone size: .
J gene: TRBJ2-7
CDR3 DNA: TGTGCCATCAGCCCGAGTACCGGGACAGAAGTCAATGAGCAGTACTTC
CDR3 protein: CAISPSTGTEVNEQYF

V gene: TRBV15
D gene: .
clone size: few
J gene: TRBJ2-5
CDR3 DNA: TGTGCCACCAGCCTCCTCTCGAAAGAGACCCAGTACTTC
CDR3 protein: CATSLLSKETQYF

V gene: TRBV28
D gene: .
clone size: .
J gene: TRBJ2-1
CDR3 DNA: TGTGCCAGCAGTCCCCCCTTCCTCAATGAGCAGTTCTTC
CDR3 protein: CASSPPFLNEQFF

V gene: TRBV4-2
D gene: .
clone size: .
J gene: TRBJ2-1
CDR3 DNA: TGTGCCAGCAGCCAAGATTTTACAGTCGATGAGCAGTTCTTC
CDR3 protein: CASSQDFTVDEQFF

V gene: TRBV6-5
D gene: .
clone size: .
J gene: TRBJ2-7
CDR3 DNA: TGTGCCAGCAGTCGCCAACTAGTCTACTACGAGCAGTACTTC
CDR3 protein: CASSRQLVYYEQYF

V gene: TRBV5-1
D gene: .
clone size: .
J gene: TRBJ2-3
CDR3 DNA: TGCGCCAGCAGCTTTGAACTCGCGGAACGCACAGATACGCAGTATTTT
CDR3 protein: CASSFELAERTDTQYF

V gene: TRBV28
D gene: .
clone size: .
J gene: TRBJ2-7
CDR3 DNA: TGTGCCAGCAGAAGAGATGGTACCGGGGGCTCCTACGAGCAGTACTTC
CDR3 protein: CASRRDGTGGSYEQYF

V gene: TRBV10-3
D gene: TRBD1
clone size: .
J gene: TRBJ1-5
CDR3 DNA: TGTGCCATCAGTCCGACAGGGGGCGCTGAGCAGCCCCAGCATTTT
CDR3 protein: CAISPTGGAEQPQHF

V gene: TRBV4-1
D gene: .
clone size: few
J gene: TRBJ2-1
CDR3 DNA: TGCGCCAGCAGCCAGAGATCTTCCGGGACTCCTACCTACAATGAGCAGTTCTTC
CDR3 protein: CASSQRSSGTPTYNEQFF

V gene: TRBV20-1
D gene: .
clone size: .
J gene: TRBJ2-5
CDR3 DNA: TGCAGTGCTATCCTCAAGCGTGCGCGTGAGACCCAGTACTTC
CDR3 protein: CSAILKRARETQYF

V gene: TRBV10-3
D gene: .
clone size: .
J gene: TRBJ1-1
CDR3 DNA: TGTGCCATCAGTGGCGACAGTTATACTGAAGCTTTCTTT
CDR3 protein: CAISGDSYTEAFF

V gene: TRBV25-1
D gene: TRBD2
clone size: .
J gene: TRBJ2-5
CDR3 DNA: TGTGCCAGCAGTGAAAGGCTAGCGGGGAACCAAGAGACCCAGTACTTC
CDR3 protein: CASSERLAGNQETQYF

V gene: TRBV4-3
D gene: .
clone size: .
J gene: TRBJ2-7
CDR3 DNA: TGCGCCAGCAGCCAAGACCTGGTGGCGAACTACGAGCAGTACTTC
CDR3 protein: CASSQDLVANYEQYF

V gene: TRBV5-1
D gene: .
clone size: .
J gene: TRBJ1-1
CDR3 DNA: TGCGCCGGCAGCTCCCAAGCTCAGACTGAAGCTTTCTTT
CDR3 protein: CAGSSQAQTEAFF

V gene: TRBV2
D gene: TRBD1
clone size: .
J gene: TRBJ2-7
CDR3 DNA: TGTGCCAGCAGCGGACAGGTCGGCTCCTACGAGCAGTACTTC
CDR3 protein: CASSGQVGSYEQYF

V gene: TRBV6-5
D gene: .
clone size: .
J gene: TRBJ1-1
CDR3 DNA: TGTGCCAGCAGTAGGGGGGGGTACGGGAACACTGAAGCTTTCTTT
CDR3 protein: CASSRGGYGNTEAFF

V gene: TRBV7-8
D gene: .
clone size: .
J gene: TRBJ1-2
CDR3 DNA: TGTGCCAGCAGCTTAGAGGGTACGGGGATCAATGGCTACACCTTC
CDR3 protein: CASSLEGTGINGYTF

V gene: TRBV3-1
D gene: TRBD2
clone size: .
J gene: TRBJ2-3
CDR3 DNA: TGTGCCAGCAGCCAGGGGATAGCGGGACGGGCAGATACGCAGTATTTT
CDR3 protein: CASSQGIAGRADTQYF

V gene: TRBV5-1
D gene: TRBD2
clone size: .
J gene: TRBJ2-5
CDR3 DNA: TGCGCCAGCAGCCAAACTGGGCGGGGGGGCTACGAAGAGACCCAGTACTTC
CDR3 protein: CASSQTGRGGYEETQYF

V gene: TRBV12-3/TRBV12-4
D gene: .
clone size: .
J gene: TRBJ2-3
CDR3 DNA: TGTGCCAGCAAATCCCTCCTGGGGACAGATACGCAGTATTTT
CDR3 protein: CASKSLLGTDTQYF

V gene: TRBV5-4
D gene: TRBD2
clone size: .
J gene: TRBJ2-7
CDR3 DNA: TGTGCCAGCAGCCGAAGACTAGCGGGACGCTACGAGCAGTACTTC
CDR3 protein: CASSRRLAGRYEQYF

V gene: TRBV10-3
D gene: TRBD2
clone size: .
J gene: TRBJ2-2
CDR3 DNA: TGTGCCATCAGTGTGGCTAGCGGGGGGTCGAACACCGGGGAGCTGTTTTTT
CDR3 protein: CAISVASGGSNTGELFF

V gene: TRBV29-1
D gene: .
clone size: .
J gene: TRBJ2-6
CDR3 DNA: TGCAGCGTCCATTCTGGGGCCAACATCCTGACTTTC
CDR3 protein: CSVHSGANILTF

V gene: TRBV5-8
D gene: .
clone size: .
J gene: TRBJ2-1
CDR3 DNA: TGTGCCAGCAGCTTGGTCAGGAATACCTACAATGAGCAGTTCTTC
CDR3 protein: CASSLVRNTYNEQFF

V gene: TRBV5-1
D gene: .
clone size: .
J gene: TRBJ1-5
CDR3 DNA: TGCGCTAGCAGCTGGGGGGATAGCAATCAGCCCCAGCATTTT
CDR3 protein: CASSWGDSNQPQHF

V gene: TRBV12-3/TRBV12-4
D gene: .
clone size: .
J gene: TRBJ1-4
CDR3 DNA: TGTGCCAGCACCAAAACCAGTGAAAAACTGTTTTTT
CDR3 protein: CASTKTSEKLFF

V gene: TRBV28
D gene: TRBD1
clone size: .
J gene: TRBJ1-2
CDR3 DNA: TGTGCCAGCGAGGGACAGAAGGATAACTATGGCTACACCTTC
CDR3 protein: CASEGQKDNYGYTF

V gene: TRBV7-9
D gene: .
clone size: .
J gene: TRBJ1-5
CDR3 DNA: TGTGCCAGCAGCTTCCTGACAGATCAGCCCCAGCATTTT
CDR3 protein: CASSFLTDQPQHF

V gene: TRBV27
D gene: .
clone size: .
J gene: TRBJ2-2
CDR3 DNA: TGTGCCAGCAGTTTATCGGGGTTTGGCACCGGGGAGCTGTTTTTT
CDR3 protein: CASSLSGFGTGELFF

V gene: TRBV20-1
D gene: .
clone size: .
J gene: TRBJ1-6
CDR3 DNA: TGCAGTGCACAGGAGGGGAATTCACCCCTCCACTTT
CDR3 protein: CSAQEGNSPLHF

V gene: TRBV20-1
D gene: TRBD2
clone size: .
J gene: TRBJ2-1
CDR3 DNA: TGCAGTGCTAGTCCCAGGAAGCGGGAGGGCCTCAATGAGCAGTTCTTC
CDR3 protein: CSASPRKREGLNEQFF

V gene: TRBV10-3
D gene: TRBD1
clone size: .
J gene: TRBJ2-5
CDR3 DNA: TGTGCCACCTCCAGGACAGGGTCCCAAGAGACCCAGTACTTC
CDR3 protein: CATSRTGSQETQYF

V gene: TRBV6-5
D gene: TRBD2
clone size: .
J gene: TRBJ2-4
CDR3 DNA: TGTGCCAGCAGTTACCCCCTTAGGGGGACTAGCGCCCGGCTAGCCAAAAACATTCAGTACTTC
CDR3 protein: CASSYPLRGTSARLAKNIQYF

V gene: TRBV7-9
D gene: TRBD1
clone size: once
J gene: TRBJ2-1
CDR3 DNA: TGTGCCAGCAGCCCGCGAGGACAGGCAAGCCTCGATGAGCAGTTCTTC
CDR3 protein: CASSPRGQASLDEQFF

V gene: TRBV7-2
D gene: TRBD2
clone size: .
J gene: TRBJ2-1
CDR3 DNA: TGTGCCAGCAGCGTACTAGCGGGGGGCCGCGATGAGCAGTTCTTC
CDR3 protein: CASSVLAGGRDEQFF

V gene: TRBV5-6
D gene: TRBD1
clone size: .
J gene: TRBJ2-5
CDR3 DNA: TGTGCCAGCAGCCATCCGGGACAGGGTTGGCTACAAGAGACCCAGTACTTC
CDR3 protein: CASSHPGQGWLQETQYF

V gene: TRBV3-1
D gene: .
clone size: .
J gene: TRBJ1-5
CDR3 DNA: TGTGCCAGCAGCCAAGATGGAGGGTGGAATCAGCCCCAGCATTTT
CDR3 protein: CASSQDGGWNQPQHF

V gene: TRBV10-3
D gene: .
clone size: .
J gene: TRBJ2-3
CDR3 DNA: TGTGCCATCAGTGAGTCGGTAGGGACACGTGCAGATACGCAGTATTTT
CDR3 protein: CAISESVGTRADTQYF

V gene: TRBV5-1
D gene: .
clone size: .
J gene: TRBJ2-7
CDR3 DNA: TGCGCCAGCAGCTATTATGACGGCTACGAGCAGTACTTC
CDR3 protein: CASSYYDGYEQYF

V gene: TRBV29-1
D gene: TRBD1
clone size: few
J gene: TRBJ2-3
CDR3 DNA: TGCAGCGTTTCGGACAGGGGAGATGATACGCAGTATTTT
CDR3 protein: CSVSDRGDDTQYF

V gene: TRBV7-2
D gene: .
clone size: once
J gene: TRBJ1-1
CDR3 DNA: TGTGCCAGCAGCACCGATCGAAGTTTCCTCGAAGCTTTCTTT
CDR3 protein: CASSTDRSFLEAFF